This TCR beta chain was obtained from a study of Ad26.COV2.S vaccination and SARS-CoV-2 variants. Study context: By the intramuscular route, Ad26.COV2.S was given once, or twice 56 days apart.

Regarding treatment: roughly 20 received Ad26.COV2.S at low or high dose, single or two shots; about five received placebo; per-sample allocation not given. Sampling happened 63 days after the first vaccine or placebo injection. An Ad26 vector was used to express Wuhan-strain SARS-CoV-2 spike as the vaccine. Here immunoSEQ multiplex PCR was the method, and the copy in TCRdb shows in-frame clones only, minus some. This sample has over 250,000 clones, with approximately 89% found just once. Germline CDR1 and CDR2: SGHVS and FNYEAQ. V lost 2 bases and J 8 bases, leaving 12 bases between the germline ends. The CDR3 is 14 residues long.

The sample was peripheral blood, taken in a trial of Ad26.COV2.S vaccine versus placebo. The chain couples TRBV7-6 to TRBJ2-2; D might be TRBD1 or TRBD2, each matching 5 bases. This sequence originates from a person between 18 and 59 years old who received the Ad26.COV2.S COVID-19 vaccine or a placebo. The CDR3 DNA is TGTGCCAGCAGCTTAAACCGGGGCCAGGGGGAGCTGTTTTTT. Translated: CASSLNRGQGELFF.